This is a list of T cell receptor beta chains from one sample in a study of graft-versus-host responses after intestinal transplantation. Repertoires were generated with immunoSEQ multiplex PCR, while TCRdb's copy carries only in-frame clones and drops some. Here the sample spans under 90,000 clones, roughly 90% being singletons. The sample in question was PBMCs, obtained 98 days after intestinal transplantation. These receptors were obtained from a human patient who received an intestinal transplant, so some T cells may come from the graft donor. Both conserved end residues are part of each CDR3. A D gene is named only where the DNA matches it firmly. For some rows the clone size is stated as once, few or many, or as a class when expanded; others skip it.

CDR3 protein	CDR3 DNA	V gene	J gene	D gene	clone size
CASSVAPTSGGVGETQYF	TGTGCCAGCAGCGTCGCACCGACTAGCGGGGGGGTCGGAGAGACCCAGTACTTC	TRBV9	TRBJ2-5	TRBD2	-
CAISESTVGGLSQPQHF	TGTGCCATCAGTGAGTCGACGGTTGGAGGGCTCTCCCAGCCCCAGCATTTT	TRBV10-3	TRBJ1-5	-	-
CASSPTRPDTQYF	TGTGCCAGCAGTCCTACTAGACCAGATACGCAGTATTTT	TRBV2	TRBJ2-3	-	-
CASSKDKQGAEVSNQPQHF	TGTGCCAGCAGCAAAGATAAACAGGGGGCGGAGGTTTCCAATCAGCCCCAGCATTTT	TRBV21-1	TRBJ1-5	-	-
CASSFFRDRETQYF	TGTGCCAGCAGCTTTTTCCGGGATAGGGAGACCCAGTACTTC	TRBV7-2	TRBJ2-5	-	-
CASSLGLEGTGDMNTEAFF	TGTGCCAGCAGCTTAGGTCTGGAAGGGACAGGGGATATGAACACTGAAGCTTTCTTT	TRBV5-4	TRBJ1-1	TRBD1	-
CASSPYQGEETQYF	TGTGCCAGCTCACCATACCAGGGTGAGGAGACCCAGTACTTC	TRBV18	TRBJ2-5	-	-
CASSLSAGPYEQYF	TGTGCCAGCAGTTTATCGGCAGGACCCTACGAGCAGTACTTC	TRBV28	TRBJ2-7	-	-
CASSLVRDISGNTIYF	TGTGCCAGCAGCTTAGTGAGAGACATCTCTGGAAACACCATATATTTT	TRBV7-9	TRBJ1-3	-	-
CASSPEGPHSYEQYF	TGTGCCAGCAGTCCCGAGGGACCTCATTCCTACGAGCAGTACTTC	TRBV28	TRBJ2-7	-	-
CASSEGRGHYSNQPQHF	TGTGCCAGCAGTGAAGGACGGGGCCACTATAGCAATCAGCCCCAGCATTTT	TRBV2	TRBJ1-5	-	once
CASSQDPLNYGYTF	TGCGCCAGCAGCCAAGATCCACTAAACTATGGCTACACCTTC	TRBV4-1	TRBJ1-2	-	-
CASSFLATDTQYF	TGTGCCAGCAGCTTCCTAGCCACAGATACGCAGTATTTT	TRBV5-4	TRBJ2-3	-	-
CASSFFANTGELFF	TGTGCCAGTAGTTTCTTCGCGAACACCGGGGAGCTGTTTTTT	TRBV19	TRBJ2-2	-	-
CASSPTGWETQYF	TGCGCCAGCAGCCCGACAGGGTGGGAGACCCAGTACTTC	TRBV5-1	TRBJ2-5	TRBD1	-
CASSLGGDYGYTF	TGCGCCAGCAGCTTGGGGGGAGACTATGGCTACACCTTC	TRBV5-1	TRBJ1-2	-	-
CASSLSQGNQPQHF	TGTGCCAGCAGCTTATCCCAGGGGAATCAGCCCCAGCATTTT	TRBV7-2	TRBJ1-5	-	-
CSATVNTEAFF	TGCAGTGCTACCGTAAACACTGAAGCTTTCTTT	TRBV20-1	TRBJ1-1	-	-
CASSLDRGNTEAFF	TGTGCCAGCAGCTTGGACAGGGGGAACACTGAAGCTTTCTTT	TRBV5-4	TRBJ1-1	TRBD1	-
CASSLRDRAAEQYF	TGTGCCAGCAGTCTCCGGGACAGGGCGGCCGAGCAGTACTTC	TRBV28	TRBJ2-7	TRBD1	-
CASSLKYEQYF	TGTGCCAGCAGTTTGAAGTACGAGCAGTACTTC	TRBV28	TRBJ2-7	-	-
CASRGDRLHYGYTF	TGTGCCAGCAGGGGGGACAGGCTCCACTATGGCTACACCTTC	TRBV6-5	TRBJ1-2	TRBD1	-
CASSLGTSGTNTGELFF	TGTGCCAGCAGCTTAGGGACTAGCGGGACAAACACCGGGGAGCTGTTTTTT	TRBV7-2	TRBJ2-2	TRBD2	-
CASSFDPRFNSPLHF	TGTGCCAGCAGTTTTGACCCTAGGTTCAATTCACCCCTCCACTTT	TRBV27	TRBJ1-6	-	-
CASSFQGRDEKLFF	TGTGCCAGCAGCTTTCAGGGGAGGGATGAAAAACTGTTTTTT	TRBV5-6	TRBJ1-4	-	-
CAWSGDISSYEQYF	TGTGCCTGGAGTGGGGACATAAGCTCCTACGAGCAGTACTTC	TRBV30	TRBJ2-7	-	few
CASSLAGVGGFGGYTF	TGTGCCAGCAGCTTAGCCGGAGTAGGGGGATTTGGTGGCTACACCTTC	TRBV7-9	TRBJ1-2	-	once
CASSLVATLRDEQYF	TGCGCCAGCAGCTTGGTCGCGACTCTGCGCGACGAGCAGTACTTC	TRBV5-1	TRBJ2-7	-	-
CASSLDGTGLGYTF	TGCGCCAGCAGCTTGGATGGGACAGGGCTTGGCTACACCTTC	TRBV5-1	TRBJ1-2	TRBD1	-
CASSLARGGWSYEQYF	TGTGCCAGCAGCTTGGCTCGGGGGGGGTGGTCCTACGAGCAGTACTTC	TRBV5-7	TRBJ2-7	TRBD2	-
CASSDIDRNYGYTF	TGTGCCAGCAGTGATATTGACAGGAACTATGGCTACACCTTC	TRBV6-1	TRBJ1-2	-	-
CASSDQQGDYGYTF	TGTGCCAGCAGCGACCAACAGGGAGACTATGGCTACACCTTC	TRBV7-2	TRBJ1-2	-	-
CASSHPVEASSRDGYTF	TGTGCCAGCAGCCATCCGGTGGAGGCATCCTCCCGGGATGGCTACACCTTC	TRBV11-1	TRBJ1-2	-	-
CASSLAAGGSYEQYF	TGTGCCAGCAGCTTGGCTGCAGGGGGCTCCTACGAGCAGTACTTC	TRBV5-6	TRBJ2-7	TRBD1	-
CASSSPGGEQFF	TGTGCCAGCAGTTCGCCAGGGGGGGAGCAGTTCTTC	TRBV6-5	TRBJ2-1	-	-
CASSLQGGHEQYF	TGTGCCAGCAGTCTGCAGGGGGGCCACGAGCAGTACTTC	TRBV6-5	TRBJ2-7	-	-
CASSQSVAAELFF	TGTGCCAGCAGCCAGAGTGTTGCCGCGGAGCTGTTTTTT	TRBV4-2	TRBJ2-2	-	-
CASSPEGGNYEQYF	TGCGCCAGCAGCCCAGAGGGGGGCAACTACGAGCAGTACTTC	TRBV4-1	TRBJ2-7	-	-
CASSYLGPSTDTQYF	TGTGCCAGCAGTTACCTGGGGCCGAGCACAGATACGCAGTATTTT	TRBV6-5	TRBJ2-3	-	-
CAIGTRYTGELFF	TGTGCCATCGGGACACGTTACACCGGGGAGCTGTTTTTT	TRBV27	TRBJ2-2	-	-
CASSYSGGALETQYF	TGTGCCAGCAGTTATTCCGGGGGGGCCTTGGAGACCCAGTACTTC	TRBV6-5	TRBJ2-5	TRBD2	-
CASSSTGSTEAFF	TGTGCCAGCAGTTCGACAGGCAGCACTGAAGCTTTCTTT	TRBV6-6	TRBJ1-1	-	-
CASSFGTGGKPYEQYF	TGTGCCAGCAGCTTTGGGACAGGGGGAAAACCCTACGAGCAGTACTTC	TRBV7-9	TRBJ2-7	TRBD1	-
CASTSKLTGGSNQPQHF	TGTGCCAGTACCTCGAAATTGACAGGAGGGAGCAATCAGCCCCAGCATTTT	TRBV19	TRBJ1-5	-	-
CAWSDTGFNYNEQFF	TGTGCCTGGAGTGATACAGGGTTCAACTACAATGAGCAGTTCTTC	TRBV30	TRBJ2-1	-	-
CSINRDSQETQYF	TGCAGCATTAACCGGGACTCACAAGAGACCCAGTACTTC	TRBV29-1	TRBJ2-5	-	-
CASSYNPGAYNEQFF	TGTGCCAGCAGTTACAATCCAGGGGCATACAATGAGCAGTTCTTC	TRBV6-5	TRBJ2-1	-	-
CASSPGDSGNTIYF	TGTGCCAGCAGCCCGGGGGACTCTGGAAACACCATATATTTT	TRBV7-2	TRBJ1-3	-	-
CASSQEGRAIAQETQYF	TGTGCCAGCAGCCAAGAGGGGAGGGCCATAGCGCAAGAGACCCAGTACTTC	TRBV4-2	TRBJ2-5	TRBD2	-
CASSLLADNEQFF	TGTGCCAGCAGCTTACTGGCGGACAATGAGCAGTTCTTC	TRBV5-4	TRBJ2-1	-	-
CASSSDSTYEQYF	TGTGCCAGCAGCTCGGACTCGACTTACGAGCAGTACTTC	TRBV5-6	TRBJ2-7	-	-
CASSLGLAGDSQYF	TGTGCCAGCAGCCTCGGACTAGCGGGAGATTCGCAGTACTTC	TRBV9	TRBJ2-7	TRBD2	-
CASSLVARGRYNEQFF	TGTGCCAGCAGCTTAGTTGCAAGGGGGCGCTACAATGAGCAGTTCTTC	TRBV7-2	TRBJ2-1	TRBD1	few
CASSIPPGLAGGHNEQFF	TGTGCCAGCAGCATCCCTCCGGGACTAGCGGGAGGGCACAATGAGCAGTTCTTC	TRBV7-9	TRBJ2-1	TRBD2	-
CASSLGGGTGRTDTQYF	TGTGCCAGCAGCCTCGGGGGGGGGACAGGGCGCACAGATACGCAGTATTTT	TRBV7-9	TRBJ2-3	-	-
CASSQDSAGGAYEQYF	TGCGCCAGCAGCCAAGATTCGGCAGGGGGAGCCTACGAGCAGTACTTC	TRBV4-1	TRBJ2-7	TRBD1	-
CASSLKVNTEAFF	TGTGCCAGCAGCTTAAAGGTGAACACTGAAGCTTTCTTT	TRBV11-2	TRBJ1-1	-	-
CASSLGVEKLFF	TGTGCCAGCAGCTTGGGGGTAGAAAAACTGTTTTTT	TRBV7-9	TRBJ1-4	-	-
CASSMGQGQYTEAFF	TGTGCCAGCTCAATGGGGCAGGGACAGTACACTGAAGCTTTCTTT	TRBV18	TRBJ1-1	TRBD1	-
CASRRLNQETQYF	TGTGCCAGCAGGCGGTTGAATCAAGAGACCCAGTACTTC	TRBV6-6	TRBJ2-5	-	-